Listed below are T cell receptor beta chains from one sample, sequenced in a study of OX40 agonist ivuxolimab in advanced cancers. Data came from immunoSEQ multiplex PCR; TCRdb stores just in-frame clones and leaves some out. This table has fewer than 90,000 clones, roughly 91% appearing once. Material: CD4+ or CD8+ T cells sorted from blood, obtained in a trial of the OX40 agonist ivuxolimab. The receptors derive from an adult with an advanced solid tumor such as melanoma, head and neck, liver or kidney cancer. The CDR3 runs from the conserved cysteine through the conserved F or W. The D gene is left open where the match is weak. A row's size may be missing; if present it is once, few, many or a size class.

clone size	D gene	V gene	J gene	CDR3 DNA	CDR3 protein
NA	NA	TRBV4-1	TRBJ1-4	TGCGCCAGCAGCCAAGGGTCCCTTGCAACTAATGAAAAACTGTTTTTT	CASSQGSLATNEKLFF
NA	TRBD1	TRBV13	TRBJ2-7	TGTGCCAGCAGCCTGCGGACAGGGGCCTACGAGCAGTACTTC	CASSLRTGAYEQYF
once	NA	TRBV10-3	TRBJ1-2	TGTGCCATCAGTCCGGACGGGGCAAGTGGCTATGGCTACACCTTC	CAISPDGASGYGYTF
few	NA	TRBV28	TRBJ1-2	TGTGCCAGCAGGCCGCCCAGGGAGGACTATGGCTACACCTTC	CASRPPREDYGYTF
NA	NA	TRBV5-6	TRBJ2-3	TGTGCCAGCAGCTTGCAAGCGGACGTAACAGATACGCAGTATTTT	CASSLQADVTDTQYF
NA	TRBD1	TRBV7-8	TRBJ1-2	TGTGCCAGCAGCTTAGTCACAGGGGGAATTGGCTATGGCTACACCTTC	CASSLVTGGIGYGYTF
once	TRBD1	TRBV10-3	TRBJ2-2	TGTGCCATCAGTCGGGACAGGGGGAACACCGGGGAGCTGTTTTTT	CAISRDRGNTGELFF
NA	NA	TRBV7-9	TRBJ2-7	TGTGCCAGCAGCATAAGTTACGAGCAGTACTTC	CASSISYEQYF
few	TRBD1	TRBV2	TRBJ1-5	TGTGCCAGCACCGTAGGGACAGTTCTTGTAAATCAGCCCCAGCATTTT	CASTVGTVLVNQPQHF
few	NA	TRBV10-1	TRBJ1-1	TGCGCCAGCAGTGAGTCGTTCGGTTCTGAAGCTTTCTTT	CASSESFGSEAFF
NA	NA	TRBV5-1	TRBJ1-2	TGCGCCAGCAGCTCGCATACAGGGAGTGGCTACACCTTC	CASSSHTGSGYTF
NA	NA	TRBV5-5	TRBJ2-2	TGTGCCAGCAGCTTGCGTCTAGTAGGGGGCGGGGAGCTGTTTTTT	CASSLRLVGGGELFF
NA	NA	TRBV28	TRBJ2-7	TGTGCCAGCAGTACAATGGGTCCCTACGAGCAGTACTTC	CASSTMGPYEQYF
NA	NA	TRBV4-2	TRBJ1-3	TGTGCCAGCAGCCAAGGGGCAAGTCAGGGGAACACCATATATTTT	CASSQGASQGNTIYF
NA	NA	TRBV2	TRBJ1-1	TGTGCCAGCAAGGACGGAACGGTGAACACTGAAGCTTTCTTT	CASKDGTVNTEAFF
NA	NA	TRBV5-1	TRBJ2-5	TGCGCCAGCAGCCCGACAAGCCCTCAAGAGACCCAGTACTTC	CASSPTSPQETQYF
NA	TRBD1	TRBV6-6	TRBJ1-1	TGTGCCAGCACGGGACAGCCGAACACTGAAGCTTTCTTT	CASTGQPNTEAFF
NA	NA	TRBV19	TRBJ1-1	TGTGCCAGTAGTACTAGATGGAGGGGAAGACGAACTGAAGCTTTCTTT	CASSTRWRGRRTEAFF
NA	TRBD2	TRBV5-1	TRBJ2-3	TGCGCCAGCAGCTTGTTTGCGGGAGGATCGGGAGATACGCAGTATTTT	CASSLFAGGSGDTQYF
NA	NA	TRBV5-4	TRBJ1-2	TGTGCCAGCATCCCTATGGGAGGGGGAGGAGGCTACACCTTC	CASIPMGGGGGYTF
NA	NA	TRBV5-1	TRBJ2-3	TGCGCCAGCAGCTTGGCAGGGTATCGGACAGATACGCAGTATTTT	CASSLAGYRTDTQYF
NA	NA	TRBV10-3	TRBJ1-5	TGTGCCATCAGTGGTCAGCAAAATCAGCCCCAGCATTTT	CAISGQQNQPQHF
NA	NA	TRBV19	TRBJ2-1	TGTGCCAGTAGTATTCCAATTAGCGGTTCCTACAATGAGCAGTTCTTC	CASSIPISGSYNEQFF
NA	NA	TRBV5-6	TRBJ1-3	TGTGCCAGCAGCCTTGGGGGCCTTTCTGGAAACACCATATATTTT	CASSLGGLSGNTIYF